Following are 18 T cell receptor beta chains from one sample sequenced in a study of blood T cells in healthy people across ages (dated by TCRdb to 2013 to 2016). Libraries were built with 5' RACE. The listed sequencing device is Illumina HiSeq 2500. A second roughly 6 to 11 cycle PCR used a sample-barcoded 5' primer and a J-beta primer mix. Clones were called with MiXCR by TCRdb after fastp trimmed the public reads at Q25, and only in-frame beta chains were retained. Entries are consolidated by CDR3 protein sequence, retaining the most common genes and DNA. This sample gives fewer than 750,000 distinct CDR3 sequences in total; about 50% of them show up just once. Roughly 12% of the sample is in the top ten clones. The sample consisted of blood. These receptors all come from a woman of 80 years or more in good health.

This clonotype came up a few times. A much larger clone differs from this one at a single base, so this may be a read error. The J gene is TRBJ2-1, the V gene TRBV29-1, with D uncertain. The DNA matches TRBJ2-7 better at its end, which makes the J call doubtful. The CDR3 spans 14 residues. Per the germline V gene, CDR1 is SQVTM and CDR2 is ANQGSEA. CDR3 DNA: TGCAGCGTTGGAGTCTTGAGCTCCTACAATGAGCAGTACTTC. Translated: CSVGVLSSYNEQYF.

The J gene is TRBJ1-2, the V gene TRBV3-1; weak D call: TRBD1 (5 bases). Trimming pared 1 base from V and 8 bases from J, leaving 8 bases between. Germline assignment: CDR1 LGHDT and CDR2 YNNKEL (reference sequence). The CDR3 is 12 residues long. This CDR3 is CASSQAQGGYTF. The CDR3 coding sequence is TGTGCCAGCAGCCAAGCCCAGGGAGGCTACACCTTC.

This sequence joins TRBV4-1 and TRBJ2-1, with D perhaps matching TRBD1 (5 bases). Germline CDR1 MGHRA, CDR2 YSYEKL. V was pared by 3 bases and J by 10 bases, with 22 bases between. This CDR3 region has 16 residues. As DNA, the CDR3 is TGCGCCAGCAGCCACCCTTCAGGGCTAAGCTTCTACGAGCAGTTCTTC. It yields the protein CASSHPSGLSFYEQFF.

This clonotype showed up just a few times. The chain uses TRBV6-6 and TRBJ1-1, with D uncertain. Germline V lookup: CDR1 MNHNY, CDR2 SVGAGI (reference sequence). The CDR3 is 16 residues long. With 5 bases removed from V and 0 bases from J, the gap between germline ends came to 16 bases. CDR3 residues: CASSPPSGNMNTEAFF. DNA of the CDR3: TGTGCCAGCAGTCCCCCTAGCGGGAATATGAACACTGAAGCTTTCTTT.

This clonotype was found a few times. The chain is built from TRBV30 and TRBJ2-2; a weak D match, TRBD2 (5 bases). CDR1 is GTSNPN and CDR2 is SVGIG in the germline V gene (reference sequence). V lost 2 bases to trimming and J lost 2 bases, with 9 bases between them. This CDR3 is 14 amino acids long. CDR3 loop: CAWSRGVNTGELFF. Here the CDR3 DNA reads TGTGCCTGGAGTCGGGGAGTCAACACCGGGGAGCTGTTTTTT.

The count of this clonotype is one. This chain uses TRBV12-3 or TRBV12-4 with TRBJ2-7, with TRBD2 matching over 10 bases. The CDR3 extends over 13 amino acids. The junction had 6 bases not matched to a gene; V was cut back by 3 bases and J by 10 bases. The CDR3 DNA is TGTGCCAGCAGTTTCGGACTAGCGGTTACCCAGTACTTC. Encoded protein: CASSFGLAVTQYF.

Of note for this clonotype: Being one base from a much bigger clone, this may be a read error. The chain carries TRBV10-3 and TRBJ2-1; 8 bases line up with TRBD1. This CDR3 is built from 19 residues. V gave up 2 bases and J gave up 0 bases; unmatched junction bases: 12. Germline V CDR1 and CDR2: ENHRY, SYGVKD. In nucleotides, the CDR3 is TGTGCCATCAGTGAGAGGTCAGGGGGCCGGATTACCTCCTACAATGAGCAGTTCTTC. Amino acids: CAISERSGGRITSYNEQFF.

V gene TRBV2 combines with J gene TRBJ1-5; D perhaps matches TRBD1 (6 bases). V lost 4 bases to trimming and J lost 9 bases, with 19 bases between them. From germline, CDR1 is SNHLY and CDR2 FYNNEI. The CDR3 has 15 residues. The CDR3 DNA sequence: TGTGCCAGCAGTGCAGGTAGTATAGGACAGTCGCCCCAGCATTTT. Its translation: CASSAGSIGQSPQHF.

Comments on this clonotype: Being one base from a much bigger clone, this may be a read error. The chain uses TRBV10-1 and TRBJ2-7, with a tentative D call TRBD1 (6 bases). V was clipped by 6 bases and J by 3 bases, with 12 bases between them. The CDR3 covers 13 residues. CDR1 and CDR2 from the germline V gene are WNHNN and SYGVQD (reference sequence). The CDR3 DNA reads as TGCGCCAGCAGCCCCGACAGGATCTACGAGCAGTACTTC. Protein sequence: CASSPDRIYEQYF.

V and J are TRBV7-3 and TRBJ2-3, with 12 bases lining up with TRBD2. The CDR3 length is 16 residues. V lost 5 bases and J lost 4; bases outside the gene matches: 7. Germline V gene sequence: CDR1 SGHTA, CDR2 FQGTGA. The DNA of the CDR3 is TGTGCCAGCAGCCGCGGACTAGCGGGGAGGGCAGATACGCAGTATTTT. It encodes CASSRGLAGRADTQYF. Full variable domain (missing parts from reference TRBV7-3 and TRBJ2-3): GAGVSQTPSNKVTEKGKYVELRCDPISGHTALYWYRQSLGQGPEFLIYFQGTGAADDSGLPNDRFFAVRPEGSVSTLKIQRTERGDSAVYLCASSRGLAGRADTQYFGPGTRLTVL.

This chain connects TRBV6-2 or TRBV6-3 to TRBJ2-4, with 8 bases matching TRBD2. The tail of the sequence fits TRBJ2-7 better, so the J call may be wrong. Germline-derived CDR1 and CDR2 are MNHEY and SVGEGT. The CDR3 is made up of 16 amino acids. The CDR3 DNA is TGTGCCAGCAGTCACGTACCGGGGACTAGTGACTACGAGCAGTACTTC. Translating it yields CASSHVPGTSDYEQYF.

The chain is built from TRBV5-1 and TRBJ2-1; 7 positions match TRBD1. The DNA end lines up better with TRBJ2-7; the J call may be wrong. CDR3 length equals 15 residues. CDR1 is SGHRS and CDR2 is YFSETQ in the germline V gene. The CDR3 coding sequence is TGCGCCAGCAGCAGGACCGGGACAGTAGACAATGAGCAGTACTTC. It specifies CASSRTGTVDNEQYF.

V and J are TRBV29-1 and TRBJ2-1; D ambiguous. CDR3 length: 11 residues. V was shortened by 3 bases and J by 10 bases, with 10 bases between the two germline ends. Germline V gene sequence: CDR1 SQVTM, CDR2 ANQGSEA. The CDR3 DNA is TGCAGCGTTGATAAGGTAGTCGAGCAGTTCTTC. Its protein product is CSVDKVVEQFF.

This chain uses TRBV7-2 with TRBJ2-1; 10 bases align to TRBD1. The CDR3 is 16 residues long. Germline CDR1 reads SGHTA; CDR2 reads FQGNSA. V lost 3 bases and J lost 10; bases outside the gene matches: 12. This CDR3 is CASSLRGQGSLLEQFF. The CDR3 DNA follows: TGTGCCAGCAGCTTGAGGGGACAGGGGTCCCTTTTGGAGCAGTTCTTC.

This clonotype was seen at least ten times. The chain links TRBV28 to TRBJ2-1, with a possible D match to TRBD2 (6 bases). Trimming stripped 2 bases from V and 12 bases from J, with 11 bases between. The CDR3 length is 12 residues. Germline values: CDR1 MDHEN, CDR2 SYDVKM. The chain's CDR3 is CASSLRTKGQFF. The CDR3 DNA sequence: TGTGCCAGCAGTTTAAGGACTAAGGGGCAGTTCTTC.

This CDR3 reads CSARIPLGGTADTQYF. The CDR3 DNA reads TGCAGTGCTAGAATCCCCTTAGGGGGGACCGCAGATACGCAGTATTTT. The V call is TRBV20-1, the J call TRBJ2-3; either TRBD1 or TRBD2 may fit D (6 bases each). With 2 bases removed from V and 4 bases from J, the gap between germline ends came to 19 bases. The germline V gene encodes CDR1 DFQATT and CDR2 SNEGSKA (reference sequence). The CDR3 runs to 16 residues.

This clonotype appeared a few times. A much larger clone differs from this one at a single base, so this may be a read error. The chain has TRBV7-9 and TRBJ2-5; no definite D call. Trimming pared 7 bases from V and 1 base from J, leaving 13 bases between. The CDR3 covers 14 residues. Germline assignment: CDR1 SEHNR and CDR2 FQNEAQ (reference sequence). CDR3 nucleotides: TGTGCCAGCACTTCGATGGGCCTCCAAGAGACCCAGTACTTC. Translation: CASTSMGLQETQYF.

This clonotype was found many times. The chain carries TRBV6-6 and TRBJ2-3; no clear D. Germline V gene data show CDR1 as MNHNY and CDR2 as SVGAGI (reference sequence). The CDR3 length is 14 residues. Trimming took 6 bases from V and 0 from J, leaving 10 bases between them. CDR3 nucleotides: TGTGCCAGCAGACCCCGGGTTAGCACAGATACGCAGTATTTT. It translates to CASRPRVSTDTQYF.